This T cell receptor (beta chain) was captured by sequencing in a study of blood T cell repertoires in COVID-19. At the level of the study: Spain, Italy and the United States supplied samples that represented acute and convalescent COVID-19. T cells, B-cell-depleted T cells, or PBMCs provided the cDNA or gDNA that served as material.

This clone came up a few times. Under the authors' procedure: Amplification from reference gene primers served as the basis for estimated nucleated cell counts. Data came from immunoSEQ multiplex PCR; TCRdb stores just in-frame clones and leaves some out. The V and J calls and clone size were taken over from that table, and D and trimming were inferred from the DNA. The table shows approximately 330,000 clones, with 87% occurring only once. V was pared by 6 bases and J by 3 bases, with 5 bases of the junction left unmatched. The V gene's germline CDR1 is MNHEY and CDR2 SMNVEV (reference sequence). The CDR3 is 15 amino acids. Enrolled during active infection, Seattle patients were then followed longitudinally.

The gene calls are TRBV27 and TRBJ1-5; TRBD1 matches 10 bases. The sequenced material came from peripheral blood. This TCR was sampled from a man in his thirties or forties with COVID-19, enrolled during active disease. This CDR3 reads CASSPGQGFNQPQHF. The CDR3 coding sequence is TGTGCCAGCAGCCCGGGACAGGGGTTCAATCAGCCCCAGCATTTT.